One and the same sample provided the 18 T cell receptor beta chains below, sequenced in a study of cytomegalovirus exposure and HLA in healthy donors. Researchers ran the PCR with 60 Vbeta and 13 Jbeta primers. TCRdb's table, derived via immunoSEQ multiplex PCR, lists solely in-frame clones and lacks some. The sample lists 130,000 or so clones, roughly 70% occurring once. Sequenced input: PBMCs. The source of these receptors is a man aged 40-50 years in good health and CMV-seropositive.

This clone was observed a single time. This chain uses TRBV6-1 with TRBJ2-3, with a possible D match to TRBD2 (5 bases). The CDR3 covers 14 residues. CDR1 is MNHNS, CDR2 SASEGT, per germline. V lost 7 bases to trimming and J lost 1 base, with 12 bases between them. The CDR3 protein is CASTPSWGTDTQYF. The CDR3 DNA sequence: TGTGCCAGCACACCTAGCTGGGGCACAGATACGCAGTATTTT.

The chain links TRBV10-2 to TRBJ2-5, with 8 bases identical to TRBD1. V lost 6 bases to trimming and J lost 5 bases; unmatched junction nucleotides: 2. This CDR3 contains 12 residues. Germline assignment: CDR1 WSHSY and CDR2 SAAADI. The CDR3 sequence is CASSRQGETQYF. CDR3 nucleotides: TGCGCCAGCAGCCGACAGGGGGAGACCCAGTACTTC.

V and J are TRBV27 and TRBJ2-5; 7 positions agree with TRBD2. J gave up 6 bases and V 5 bases, and 6 bases lay outside the gene matches. The germline CDR1 and CDR2 sequences are MNHEY and SMNVEV (reference sequence). CDR3 length equals 13 residues. The CDR3: CASSGRGVQTQYF. The CDR3, as DNA: TGTGCCAGCAGTGGACGGGGGGTTCAGACCCAGTACTTC.

The rearrangement joins TRBV27 to TRBJ1-6; 10 bases align to TRBD1. This CDR3 spans 14 amino acids. Trimming cost V 5 bases and J 10 bases; bases outside gene matches: 5. The V gene's germline CDR1 is MNHEY and CDR2 SMNVEV (reference sequence). The CDR3 protein is CASSGQGVESPLHF. In DNA form, the CDR3 reads TGTGCCAGCAGTGGACAGGGGGTTGAGTCACCCCTCCACTTT.

This chain uses TRBV15 with TRBJ2-5, with D possibly TRBD2 on 5 matching bases. The J call is uncertain, as TRBJ2-7 better fits the DNA end. Germline V lookup: CDR1 LNHNV, CDR2 YYDKDF (reference sequence). The CDR3 is 14 amino acids. In DNA, the CDR3 is TGTGCCACCAGCTCCTCAGGTGGAGGTTACGAGCAGTACTTC. Its protein product is CATSSSGGGYEQYF.

On this clone itself: A read error may produce the germline difference seen at one junction end. The chain carries TRBV7-7 and TRBJ2-5; D is unresolved. Germline-derived CDR1 and CDR2 are SSHAT and FNYEAQ (reference sequence). This CDR3 is built from 13 residues. The chain's CDR3 is CASSNGHQETQYF. CDR3 DNA: TGTGCTAGCAGCAATGGGCACCAAGAGACCCAGTACTTC.

The gene calls are TRBV5-1 and TRBJ2-1; the match to TRBD2 covers 8 bases. Germline lookup yields CDR1 SGHRS and CDR2 YFSETQ. This CDR3 spans 16 amino acids. Unmatched junction bases numbered 11, after V lost 3 bases and J lost 6 bases. The CDR3: CASSSGGQNLLNEQFF. CDR3 bases: TGCGCCAGCAGCTCGGGAGGGCAGAACCTACTCAATGAGCAGTTCTTC. The whole variable domain, filled in from reference TRBV5-1 and TRBJ2-1, reads KAGVTQTPRYLIKTRGQQVTLSCSPISGHRSVSWYQQTPGQGLQFLFEYFSETQRNKGNFPGRFSGRQFSNSRSEMNVSTLELGDSALYLCASSSGGQNLLNEQFFGPGTRLTVL.

The V gene is TRBV6-1, the J gene TRBJ2-7, with 9 bases fitting TRBD1. The CDR3 covers 15 residues. Per the germline V gene, CDR1 is MNHNS and CDR2 is SASEGT. V dropped 8 bases and J dropped 2; count of bases not matched to a gene: 10. CDR3 sequence reads: CASGAAQGATYEQYF. The DNA for the CDR3 is TGTGCCAGCGGCGCCGCACAGGGGGCAACCTACGAGCAGTACTTC.

CDR3 in DNA: TGTGCCAGCAGTTCAACAGTCCAGCCCCAAGAGACCCAGTACTTC. It encodes CASSSTVQPQETQYF. The rearrangement joins TRBV28 to TRBJ2-5; no clear D gene. The V end lost 4 bases, the J end lost 1 base, and 13 bases lay between the germline ends. CDR1 is MDHEN, CDR2 SYDVKM, per germline. The CDR3 extends over 15 amino acids.

This chain connects TRBV5-4 to TRBJ2-5, with 7 bases identical to TRBD1. With the DNA end fitting TRBJ2-7 better, the J assignment may be wrong. CDR1 SGHNT and CDR2 YYREEE come from the germline V gene (reference sequence). The CDR3 consists of 16 residues. The CDR3 here is CASSSNGVTGAYEQYF. For the CDR3, the DNA is TGTGCCAGCAGCTCCAACGGGGTTACAGGGGCCTACGAGCAGTACTTC.

The V gene is TRBV4-1, the J gene TRBJ2-7; 8 nucleotides line up with TRBD1. Germline CDR1 is MGHRA and CDR2 is YSYEKL. After removal of 0 bases from V and 3 bases from J, the junction contained 7 bases not matched to a gene. The CDR3 spans 16 residues. For the CDR3, the DNA is TGCGCCAGCAGCCAAGAGTTGGCAGGGGGCATCTACGAGCAGTACTTC. Its protein product is CASSQELAGGIYEQYF.

This clone came up a few times. V gene TRBV28 combines with J gene TRBJ1-5; 7 bases fit TRBD1. Germline CDR1 and CDR2: MDHEN and SYDVKM. The CDR3 sequence is 16 residues long. With V trimmed by 6 bases and J by 10 bases, 18 bases remained unmatched. CDR3 sequence: CASRLTGKGESFPQHF. The CDR3 DNA reads TGTGCCAGCAGACTGACAGGGAAAGGGGAGTCGTTCCCCCAGCATTTT.

The rearrangement joins TRBV21-1 to TRBJ2-5; the table's D call, TRBD1, was not checked against the DNA. TRBV21-1 is annotated as a pseudogene. The CDR3 consists of 17 residues. CDR3: CASSKGQLREYQETQYF. For the CDR3, the DNA is TGTGCCAGCAGCAAGGGACAGTTGAGGGAGTACCAAGAGACCCAGTACTTC.

The genes are TRBV5-1 and TRBJ1-1; 7 bases match TRBD1. Losses at the gene ends were 4 bases for V and 0 bases for J; bases not matched to a gene: 9. The CDR3 consists of 16 residues. Germline values: CDR1 SGHRS, CDR2 YFSETQ. CDR3 nucleotides: TGCGCCAGCAGCAATCTACAGGGGAGCATGAACACTGAAGCTTTCTTT. Translation: CASSNLQGSMNTEAFF.

The chain joins TRBV5-1 to TRBJ2-7; D not certain. There are 14 residues in the CDR3. V was cut by 3 bases and J by 1 base, with 11 bases left in between. Germline V CDR1 and CDR2: SGHRS, YFSETQ. For the CDR3, the DNA is TGCGCCAGCAGCTCAAGTGGGCCTTCCTACGAGCAGTACTTC. As protein: CASSSSGPSYEQYF.

The rearrangement uses TRBV9 and TRBJ2-3; D may be TRBD1 (5 bases). Germline V gene data show CDR1 as SGDLS and CDR2 as YYNGEE. The V end was cut by 0 bases, the J end by 2 bases, with 7 bases between. The CDR3 runs to 14 residues. The CDR3 DNA follows: TGTGCCAGCAGCGTAGCGACAGACACAGATACGCAGTATTTT. This gives the protein CASSVATDTDTQYF.

This sequence joins TRBV5-6 and TRBJ1-3; no clear D gene. The germline V gene encodes CDR1 SGHDT and CDR2 YYEEEE. V lost 0 bases, J lost 7 bases, and 5 bases lay in between. The CDR3 length is 12 residues. The CDR3 region is CASSLGQNTIYF. The CDR3 DNA is TGTGCCAGCAGCTTGGGTCAGAACACCATATATTTT.

Points on this clone: Compared with germline, one end of the junction differs, possibly owing to a read error. This rearrangement joins TRBV7-9 to TRBJ2-7; D is uncertain. Germline V gives CDR1 SEHNR, CDR2 FQNEAQ (reference sequence). This CDR3 is 12 amino acids long. CDR3 nucleotide sequence: TGTTCCAGCAGCCTCAGGTACTACGAGCAGTACTTC. Translation gives CSSSLRYYEQYF.